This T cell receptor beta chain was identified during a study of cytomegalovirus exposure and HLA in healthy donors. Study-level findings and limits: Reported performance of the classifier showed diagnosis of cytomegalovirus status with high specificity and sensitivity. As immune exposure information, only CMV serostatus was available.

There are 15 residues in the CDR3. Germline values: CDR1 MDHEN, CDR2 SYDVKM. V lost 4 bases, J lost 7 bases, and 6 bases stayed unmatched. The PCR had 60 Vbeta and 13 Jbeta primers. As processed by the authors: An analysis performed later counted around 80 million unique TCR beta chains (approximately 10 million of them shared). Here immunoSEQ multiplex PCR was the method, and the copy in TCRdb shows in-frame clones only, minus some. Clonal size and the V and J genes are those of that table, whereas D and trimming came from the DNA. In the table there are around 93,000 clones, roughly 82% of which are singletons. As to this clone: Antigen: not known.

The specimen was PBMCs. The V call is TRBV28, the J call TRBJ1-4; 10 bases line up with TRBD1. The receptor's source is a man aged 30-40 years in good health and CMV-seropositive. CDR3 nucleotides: TGTGCCAGCAGTTCTCCGGGACAGGGGATTGAAAAACTGTTTTTT. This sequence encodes CASSSPGQGIEKLFF.